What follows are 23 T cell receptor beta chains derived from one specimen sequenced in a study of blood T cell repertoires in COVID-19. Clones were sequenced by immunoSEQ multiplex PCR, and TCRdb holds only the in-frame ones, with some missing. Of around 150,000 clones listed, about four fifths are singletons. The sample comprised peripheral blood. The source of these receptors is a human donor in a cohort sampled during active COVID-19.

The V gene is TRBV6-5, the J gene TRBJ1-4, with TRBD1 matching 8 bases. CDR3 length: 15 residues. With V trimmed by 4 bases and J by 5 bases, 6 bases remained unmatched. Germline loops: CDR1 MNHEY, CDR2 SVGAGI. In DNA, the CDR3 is TGTGCCAGCAGTTTTGGACAGGGTGGGAATGAAAAACTGTTTTTT. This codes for CASSFGQGGNEKLFF.

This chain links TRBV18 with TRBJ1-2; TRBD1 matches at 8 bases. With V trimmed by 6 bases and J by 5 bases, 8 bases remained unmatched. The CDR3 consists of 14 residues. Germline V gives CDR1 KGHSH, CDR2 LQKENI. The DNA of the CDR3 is TGTGCCAGCTCTCCCCTACAGGGGGAGTATGGCTACACCTTC. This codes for CASSPLQGEYGYTF.

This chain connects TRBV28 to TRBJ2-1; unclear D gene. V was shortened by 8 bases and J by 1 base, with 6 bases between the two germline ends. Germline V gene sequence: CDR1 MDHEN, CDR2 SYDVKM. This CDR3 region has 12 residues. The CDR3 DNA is TGTGCCAGCGACTCATCCTACAATGAGCAGTTCTTC. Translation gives CASDSSYNEQFF.

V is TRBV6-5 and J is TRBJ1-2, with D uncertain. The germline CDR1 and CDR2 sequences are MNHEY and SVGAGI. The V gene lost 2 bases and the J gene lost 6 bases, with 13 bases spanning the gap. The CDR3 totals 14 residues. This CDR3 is CASSYRGGINGYTF. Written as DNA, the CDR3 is TGTGCCAGCAGTTACCGGGGAGGGATTAATGGCTACACCTTC.

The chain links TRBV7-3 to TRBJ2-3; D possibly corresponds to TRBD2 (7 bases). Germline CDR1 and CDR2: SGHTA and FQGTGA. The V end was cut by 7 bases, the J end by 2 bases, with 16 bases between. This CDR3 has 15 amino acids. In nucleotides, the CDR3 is TGTGCCAGCACCCTAAGGGGGGGTCCCACAGATACGCAGTATTTT. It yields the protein CASTLRGGPTDTQYF. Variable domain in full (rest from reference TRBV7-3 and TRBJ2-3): GAGVSQTPSNKVTEKGKYVELRCDPISGHTALYWYRQSLGQGPEFLIYFQGTGAADDSGLPNDRFFAVRPEGSVSTLKIQRTERGDSAVYLCASTLRGGPTDTQYFGPGTRLTVL.

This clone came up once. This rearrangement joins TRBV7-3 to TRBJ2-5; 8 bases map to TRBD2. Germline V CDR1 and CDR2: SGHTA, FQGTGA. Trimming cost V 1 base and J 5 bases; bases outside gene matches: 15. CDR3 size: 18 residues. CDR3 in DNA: TGTGCCAGCAGCTTAATCGGTCCTCTAGCGGGCGGTTCGGAGACCCAGTACTTC. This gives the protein CASSLIGPLAGGSETQYF.

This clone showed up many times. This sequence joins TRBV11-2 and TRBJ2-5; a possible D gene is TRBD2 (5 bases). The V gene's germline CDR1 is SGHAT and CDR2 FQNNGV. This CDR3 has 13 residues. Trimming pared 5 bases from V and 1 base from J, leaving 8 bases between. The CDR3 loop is CASSPRGQETQYF. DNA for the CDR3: TGTGCCAGCAGCCCCCGGGGCCAAGAGACCCAGTACTTC.

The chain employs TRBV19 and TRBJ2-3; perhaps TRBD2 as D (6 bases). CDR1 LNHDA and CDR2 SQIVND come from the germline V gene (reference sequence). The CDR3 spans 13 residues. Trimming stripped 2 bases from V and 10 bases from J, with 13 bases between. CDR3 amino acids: CASSISPGVSQYF. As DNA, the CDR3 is TGTGCCAGTAGTATATCCCCGGGAGTTTCGCAGTATTTT.

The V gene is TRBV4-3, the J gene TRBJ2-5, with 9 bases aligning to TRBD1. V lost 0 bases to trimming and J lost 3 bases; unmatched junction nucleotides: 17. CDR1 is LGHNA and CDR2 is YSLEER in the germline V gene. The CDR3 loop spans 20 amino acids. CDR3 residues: CASSQETGTGFVRPEETQYF. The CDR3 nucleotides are TGCGCCAGCAGCCAAGAAACCGGGACAGGGTTCGTTCGGCCGGAAGAGACCCAGTACTTC.

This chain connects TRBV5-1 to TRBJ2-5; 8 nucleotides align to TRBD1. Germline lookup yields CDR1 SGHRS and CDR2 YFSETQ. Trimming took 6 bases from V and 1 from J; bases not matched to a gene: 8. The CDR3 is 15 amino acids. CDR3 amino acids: CASTPATGGQETQYF. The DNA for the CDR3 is TGCGCCAGCACCCCGGCAACAGGGGGCCAAGAGACCCAGTACTTC.

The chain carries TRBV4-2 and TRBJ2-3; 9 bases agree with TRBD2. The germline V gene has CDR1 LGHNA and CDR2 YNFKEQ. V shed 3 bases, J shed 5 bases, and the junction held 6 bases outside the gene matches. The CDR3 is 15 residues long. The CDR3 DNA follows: TGTGCCAGCAGCCAGGGCGGGGGGGAAGGAGATACGCAGTATTTT. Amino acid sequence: CASSQGGGEGDTQYF.

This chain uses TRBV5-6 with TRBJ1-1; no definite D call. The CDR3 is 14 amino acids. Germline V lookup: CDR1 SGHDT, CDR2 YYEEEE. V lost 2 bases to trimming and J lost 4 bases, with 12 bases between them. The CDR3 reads CASSFRRRSTEAFF. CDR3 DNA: TGTGCCAGCAGCTTCCGACGGCGGAGCACTGAAGCTTTCTTT.

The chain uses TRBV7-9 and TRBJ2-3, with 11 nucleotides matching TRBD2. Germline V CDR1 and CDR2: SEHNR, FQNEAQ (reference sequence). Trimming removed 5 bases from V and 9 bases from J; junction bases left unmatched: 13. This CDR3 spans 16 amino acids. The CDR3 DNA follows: TGTGCCAGCAGCCCAATGACTAGCGGGGCTCCGGGGACGCAGTATTTT. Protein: CASSPMTSGAPGTQYF.

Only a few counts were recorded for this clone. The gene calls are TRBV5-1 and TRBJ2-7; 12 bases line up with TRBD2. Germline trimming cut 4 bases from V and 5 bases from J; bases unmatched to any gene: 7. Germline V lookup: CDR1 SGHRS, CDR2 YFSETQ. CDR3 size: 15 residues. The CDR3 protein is CASSQLAGGMNEQYF. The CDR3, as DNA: TGCGCCAGCAGCCAACTAGCGGGGGGAATGAACGAGCAGTACTTC.

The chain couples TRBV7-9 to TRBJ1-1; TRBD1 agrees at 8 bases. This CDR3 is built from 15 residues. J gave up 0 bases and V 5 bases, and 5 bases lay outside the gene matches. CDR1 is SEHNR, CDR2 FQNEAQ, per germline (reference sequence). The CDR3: CASSQTGALNTEAFF. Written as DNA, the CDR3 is TGTGCCAGCAGCCAGACAGGGGCCCTGAACACTGAAGCTTTCTTT.

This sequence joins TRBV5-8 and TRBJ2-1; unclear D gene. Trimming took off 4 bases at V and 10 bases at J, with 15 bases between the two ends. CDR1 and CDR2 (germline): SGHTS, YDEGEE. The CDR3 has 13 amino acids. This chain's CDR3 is CASSPWPSREQFF. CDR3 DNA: TGTGCCAGCAGCCCCTGGCCCTCGAGGGAGCAGTTCTTC.

This chain's CDR3 is CASSATGGNEQFF. CDR3 nucleotide sequence: TGTGCCAGCAGCGCCACAGGGGGGAATGAGCAGTTCTTC. The rearrangement links TRBV9 to TRBJ2-1; 8 bases are shared with TRBD1. The V and J ends lost 3 bases and 7 bases, in that order; junction bases with no gene match: 3. CDR3 length: 13 residues. Germline V lookup: CDR1 SGDLS, CDR2 YYNGEE.

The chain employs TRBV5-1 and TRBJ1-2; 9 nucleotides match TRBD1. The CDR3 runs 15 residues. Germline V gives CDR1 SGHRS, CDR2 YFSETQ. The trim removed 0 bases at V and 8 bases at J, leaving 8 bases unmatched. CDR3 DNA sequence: TGCGCCAGCAGCTTGGCCCTACGGACAGGGGACGGCTACACCTTC. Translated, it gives CASSLALRTGDGYTF.

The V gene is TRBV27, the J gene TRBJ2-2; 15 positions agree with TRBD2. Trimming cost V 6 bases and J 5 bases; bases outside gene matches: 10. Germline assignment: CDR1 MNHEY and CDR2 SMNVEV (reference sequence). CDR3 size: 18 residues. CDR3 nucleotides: TGTGCCAGCAGCCGACGGGGACTAGCGGGGGGCCGAACCGGGGAGCTGTTTTTT. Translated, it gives CASSRRGLAGGRTGELFF.

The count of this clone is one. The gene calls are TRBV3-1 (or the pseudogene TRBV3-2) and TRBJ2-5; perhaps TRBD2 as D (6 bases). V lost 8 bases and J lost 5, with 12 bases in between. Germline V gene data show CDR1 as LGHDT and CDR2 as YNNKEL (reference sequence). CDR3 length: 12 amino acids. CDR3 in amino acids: CASEGGTETQYF. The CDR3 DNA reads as TGTGCCAGCGAAGGCGGGACGGAGACCCAGTACTTC.

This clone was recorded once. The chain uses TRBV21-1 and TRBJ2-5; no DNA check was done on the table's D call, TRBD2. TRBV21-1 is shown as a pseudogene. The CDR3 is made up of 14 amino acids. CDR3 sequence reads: CASSTREGRRTQYF. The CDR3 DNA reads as TGTGCCAGCAGCACCAGAGAGGGGAGGAGGACCCAGTACTTC.

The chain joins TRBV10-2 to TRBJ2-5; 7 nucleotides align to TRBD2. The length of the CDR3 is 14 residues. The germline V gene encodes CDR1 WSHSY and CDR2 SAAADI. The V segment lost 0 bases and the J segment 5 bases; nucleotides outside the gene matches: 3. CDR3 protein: CASSESGLVETQYF. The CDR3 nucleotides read TGCGCCAGCAGTGAGTCTGGACTAGTCGAGACCCAGTACTTC.

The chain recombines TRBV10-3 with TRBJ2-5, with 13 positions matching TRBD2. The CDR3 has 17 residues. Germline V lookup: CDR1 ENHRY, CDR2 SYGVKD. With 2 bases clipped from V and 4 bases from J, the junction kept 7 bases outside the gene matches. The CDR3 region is CAISEARTSGGPETQYF. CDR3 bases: TGTGCCATCAGTGAGGCGCGGACTAGCGGGGGTCCAGAGACCCAGTACTTC.